The clone carrying this T cell receptor (beta chain) has more than one count but fewer than ten. This entry belongs to a study of blood T cell repertoires in COVID-19. Overall study: COVID-19 samples, acute and convalescent, were from the United States, Italy and Spain.

In the authors' methods: Amplifying reference gene primers gave estimates of nucleated cell counts. Here immunoSEQ multiplex PCR was the method, and the copy in TCRdb shows in-frame clones only, minus some. V and J calls and clone size are given by that table; D and trimming were obtained from the DNA. The sample includes approximately 190,000 clones, about 83% seen only once; the top ten take roughly 3.2%. Participants spanned ages about 18 to 100 years and resided in about two dozen US areas. A case of COVID-19 had been met by exposed participants within 2 weeks before study entry. In germline, CDR1 is LNHDA, CDR2 SQIVND (reference sequence). Between the trimmed V and J ends, which lost 3 bases and 7 bases, there was a span of 16 bases. This CDR3 region has 15 residues.

Sequencing used PBMCs or T cells enriched from blood (not recorded which). The rearrangement uses TRBV19 and TRBJ1-5, with D tentatively TRBD1 (6 bases). The clonotype comes from a woman in her twenties or thirties who had been exposed to COVID-19. The CDR3 sequence is CASSIGTGLGQPQHF. CDR3 nucleotides: TGTGCCAGTAGTATTGGCACAGGGTTGGGACAGCCCCAGCATTTT.